The present T cell receptor beta chain was sequenced within a study of shared clonotypes between healthy human individuals. This CDR3 comprises 16 residues. The germline CDR1 and CDR2 sequences are MNHEY and SMNVEV (reference sequence). V lost 8 bases and J 3 bases, leaving 20 bases between the germline ends. This table comes from immunoSEQ multiplex PCR, and its TCRdb copy is limited to in-frame clones, with some not included. Altogether about 1,900,000 clones are present, over 85% being singletons, with the ten largest covering more than 0.95%. CD45RO-negative CD8 cells positively selected for CCR7 made up the naive population, which excluded terminally differentiated effector memory CD45RA+ cells. The sample holds one count of this clone.

This chain connects TRBV27 to TRBJ1-5; D gene uncertain. The sequence derives from a man aged 18 to 29 in good health. The sequencing sample was made of naive CD8+ T cells sorted from blood. The CDR3 bases are TGTGCCAGCGGTGTCCTTGGTACCTGGGACAATCAGCCCCAGCATTTT. This codes for CASGVLGTWDNQPQHF.